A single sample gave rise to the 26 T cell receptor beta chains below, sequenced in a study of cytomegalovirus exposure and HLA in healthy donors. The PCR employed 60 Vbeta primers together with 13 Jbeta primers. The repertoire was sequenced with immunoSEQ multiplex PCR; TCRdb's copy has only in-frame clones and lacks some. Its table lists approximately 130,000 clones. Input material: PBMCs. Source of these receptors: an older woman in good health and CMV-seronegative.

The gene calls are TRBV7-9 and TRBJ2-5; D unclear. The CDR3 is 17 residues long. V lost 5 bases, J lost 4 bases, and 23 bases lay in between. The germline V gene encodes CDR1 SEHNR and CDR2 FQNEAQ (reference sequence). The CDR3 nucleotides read TGTGCCAGCAGCCCCTCTTTAGGCGTCGACGGCGGAGAGACCCAGTACTTC. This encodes CASSPSLGVDGGETQYF.

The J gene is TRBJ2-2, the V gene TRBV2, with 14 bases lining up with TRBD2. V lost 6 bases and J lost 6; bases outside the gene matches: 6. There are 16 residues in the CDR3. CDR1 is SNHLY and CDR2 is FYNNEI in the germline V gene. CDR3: CASRGGLAGVAGELFF. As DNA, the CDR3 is TGTGCCAGCAGGGGGGGACTAGCGGGAGTCGCCGGGGAGCTGTTTTTT.

This chain's CDR3 is CASSFSSSLGYTF. The CDR3 region has the DNA TGTGCCAGCAGTTTTTCTAGCAGCCTCGGCTACACCTTC. The chain employs TRBV28 and TRBJ1-2; D is uncertain. CDR1 is MDHEN, CDR2 SYDVKM, per germline. V dropped 3 bases and J dropped 8 bases, with 13 bases sitting between them. The CDR3 has 13 amino acids.

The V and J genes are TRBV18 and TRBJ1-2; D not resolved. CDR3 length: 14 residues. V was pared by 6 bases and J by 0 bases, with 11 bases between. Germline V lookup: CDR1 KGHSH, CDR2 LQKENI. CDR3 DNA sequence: TGTGCCAGCTCCCGGCAGGCGACTAACTATGGCTACACCTTC. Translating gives CASSRQATNYGYTF.

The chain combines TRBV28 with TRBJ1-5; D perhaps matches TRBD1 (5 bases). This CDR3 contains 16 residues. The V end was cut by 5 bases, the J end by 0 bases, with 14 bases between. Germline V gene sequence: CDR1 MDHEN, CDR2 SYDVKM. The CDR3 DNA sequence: TGTGCCAGCAGTCGGACATCCCAACTTAGCAATCAGCCCCAGCATTTT. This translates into CASSRTSQLSNQPQHF.

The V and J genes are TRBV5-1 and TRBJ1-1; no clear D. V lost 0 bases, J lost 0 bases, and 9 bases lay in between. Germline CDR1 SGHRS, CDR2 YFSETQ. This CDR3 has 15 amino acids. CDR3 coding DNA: TGCGCCAGCAGCTTGGTAGAGTCTTTGAACACTGAAGCTTTCTTT. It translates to CASSLVESLNTEAFF.

The DNA of the CDR3 is TGTGCCACCAGCAACGGGGACAGAACTAGCACAGATACGCAGTATTTT. Translation: CATSNGDRTSTDTQYF. The rearrangement links TRBV15 to TRBJ2-3; TRBD1 agrees at 7 bases. Germline-derived CDR1 and CDR2 are LNHNV and YYDKDF (reference sequence). J lost 0 bases, V lost 4 bases, and 7 bases had no gene match. The CDR3 runs 16 residues.

The CDR3 sequence is CASSLTGDTQYF. DNA for the CDR3: TGTGCCAGCAGCTTAACGGGTGATACGCAGTATTTT. The chain combines TRBV7-9 with TRBJ2-3; D is ambiguous. Germline CDR1 is SEHNR and CDR2 is FQNEAQ (reference sequence). Trimming took 2 bases from V and 6 from J, leaving 6 bases between them. There are 12 residues in the CDR3.

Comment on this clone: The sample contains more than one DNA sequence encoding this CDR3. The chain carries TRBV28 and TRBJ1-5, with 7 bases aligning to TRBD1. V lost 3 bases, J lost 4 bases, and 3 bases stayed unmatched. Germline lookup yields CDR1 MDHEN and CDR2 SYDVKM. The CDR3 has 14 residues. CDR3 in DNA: TGTGCCAGCAGTTTCGCAGGGGGGAATCAGCCCCAGCATTTT. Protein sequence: CASSFAGGNQPQHF.

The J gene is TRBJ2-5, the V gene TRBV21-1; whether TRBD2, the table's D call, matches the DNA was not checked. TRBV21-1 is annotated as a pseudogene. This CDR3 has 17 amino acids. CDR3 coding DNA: TGTGCCAGCAGCAAATCTACTAGCGGGGGAGCCCAAGAGACCCAGTACTTC. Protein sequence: CASSKSTSGGAQETQYF.

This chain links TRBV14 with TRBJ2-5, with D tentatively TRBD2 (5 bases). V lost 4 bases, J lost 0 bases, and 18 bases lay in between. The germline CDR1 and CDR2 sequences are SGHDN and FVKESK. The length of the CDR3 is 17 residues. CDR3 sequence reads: CASSPRETNTYQETQYF. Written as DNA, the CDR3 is TGTGCCAGCAGCCCGAGGGAAACAAACACGTACCAAGAGACCCAGTACTTC.

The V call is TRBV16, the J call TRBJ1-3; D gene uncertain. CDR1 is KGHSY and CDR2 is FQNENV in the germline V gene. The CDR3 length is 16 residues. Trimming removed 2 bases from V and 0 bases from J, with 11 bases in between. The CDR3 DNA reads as TGTGCCAGCAGCCAAGGCAGGCCGAGCTCTGGAAACACCATATATTTT. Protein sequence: CASSQGRPSSGNTIYF.

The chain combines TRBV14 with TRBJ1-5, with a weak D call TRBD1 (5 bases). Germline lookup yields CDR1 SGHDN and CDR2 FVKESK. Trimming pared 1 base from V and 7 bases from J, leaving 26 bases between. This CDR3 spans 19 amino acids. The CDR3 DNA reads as TGTGCCAGCAGCCAAGTGTTTCCGTGGCCCAGGGTTATGGGACAGCCCCAGCATTTT. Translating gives CASSQVFPWPRVMGQPQHF.

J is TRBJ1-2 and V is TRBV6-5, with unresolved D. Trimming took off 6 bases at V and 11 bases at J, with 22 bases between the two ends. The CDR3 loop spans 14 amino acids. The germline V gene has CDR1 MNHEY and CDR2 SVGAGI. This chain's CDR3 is CASRLSRRGSRYTF. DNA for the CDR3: TGTGCCAGCAGACTATCTCGGCGAGGTTCTAGATACACCTTC.

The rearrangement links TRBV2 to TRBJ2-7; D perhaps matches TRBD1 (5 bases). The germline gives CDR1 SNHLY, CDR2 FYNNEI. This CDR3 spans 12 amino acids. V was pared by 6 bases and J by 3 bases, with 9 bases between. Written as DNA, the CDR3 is TGTGCCAGCAGCGAGGACAACTACGAGCAGTACTTC. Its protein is CASSEDNYEQYF.

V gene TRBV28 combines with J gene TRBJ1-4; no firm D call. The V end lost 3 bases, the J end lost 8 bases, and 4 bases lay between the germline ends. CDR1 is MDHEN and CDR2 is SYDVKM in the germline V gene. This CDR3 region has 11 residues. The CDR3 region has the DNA TGTGCCAGCAGTTTCCGGGAAAAACTGTTTTTT. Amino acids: CASSFREKLFF.

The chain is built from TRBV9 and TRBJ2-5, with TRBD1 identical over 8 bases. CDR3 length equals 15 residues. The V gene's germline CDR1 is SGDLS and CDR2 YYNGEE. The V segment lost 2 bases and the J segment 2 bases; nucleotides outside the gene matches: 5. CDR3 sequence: CASSVGTGGQETQYF. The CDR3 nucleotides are TGTGCCAGCAGCGTCGGGACAGGAGGGCAAGAGACCCAGTACTTC. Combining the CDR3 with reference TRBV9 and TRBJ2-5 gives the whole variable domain DSGVTQTPKHLITATGQRVTLRCSPRSGDLSVYWYQQSLDQGLQFLIQYYNGEERAKGNILERFSAQQFPDLHSELNLSSLELGDSALYFCASSVGTGGQETQYFGPGTRLLVL.

The CDR3 reads CASSYQGMYNEQFF. DNA of the CDR3: TGTGCCAGCAGCTATCAGGGGATGTACAATGAGCAGTTCTTC. The V call is TRBV11-3, the J call TRBJ2-1, with a tentative D call TRBD1 (6 bases). The CDR3 runs to 14 residues. Germline V gene lookup returns CDR1 SGHNT and CDR2 YENEEA. Between the trimmed V and J ends, which lost 4 bases and 4 bases, there was a span of 11 bases.

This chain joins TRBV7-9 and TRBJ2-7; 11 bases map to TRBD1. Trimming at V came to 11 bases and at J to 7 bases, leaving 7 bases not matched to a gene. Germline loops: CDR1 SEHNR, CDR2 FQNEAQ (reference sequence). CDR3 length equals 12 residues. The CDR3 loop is CAASDRGQEQYF. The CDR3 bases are TGTGCCGCATCGGACAGGGGGCAAGAGCAGTACTTC.

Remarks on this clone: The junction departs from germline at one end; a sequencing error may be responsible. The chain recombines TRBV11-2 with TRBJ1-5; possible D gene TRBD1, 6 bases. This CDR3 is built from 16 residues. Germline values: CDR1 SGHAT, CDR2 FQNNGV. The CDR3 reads CASSPGVRRSNQPRHF. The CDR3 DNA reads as TGTGCCAGCAGCCCAGGGGTCAGGAGAAGCAATCAGCCCCGGCATTTT.

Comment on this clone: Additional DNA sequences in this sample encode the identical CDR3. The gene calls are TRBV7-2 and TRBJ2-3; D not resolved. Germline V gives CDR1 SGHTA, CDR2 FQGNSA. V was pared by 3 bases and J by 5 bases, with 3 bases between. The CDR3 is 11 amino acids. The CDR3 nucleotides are TGTGCCAGCAGCTTGAGAGATACGCAGTATTTT. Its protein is CASSLRDTQYF.

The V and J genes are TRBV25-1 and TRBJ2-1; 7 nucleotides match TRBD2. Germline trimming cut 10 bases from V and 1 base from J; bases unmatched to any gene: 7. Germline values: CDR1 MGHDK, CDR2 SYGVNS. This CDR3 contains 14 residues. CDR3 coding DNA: TGTGCCACCCAGTGGGGGGGGTCCTACAATGAGCAGTTCTTC. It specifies CATQWGGSYNEQFF.

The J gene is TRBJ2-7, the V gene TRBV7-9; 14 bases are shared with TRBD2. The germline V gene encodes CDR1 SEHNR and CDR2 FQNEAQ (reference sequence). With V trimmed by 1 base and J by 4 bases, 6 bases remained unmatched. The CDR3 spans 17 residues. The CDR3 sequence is CASSLEGTSGSYYEQYF. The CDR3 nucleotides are TGTGCCAGCAGCTTAGAGGGGACTAGCGGGAGTTATTACGAGCAGTACTTC.

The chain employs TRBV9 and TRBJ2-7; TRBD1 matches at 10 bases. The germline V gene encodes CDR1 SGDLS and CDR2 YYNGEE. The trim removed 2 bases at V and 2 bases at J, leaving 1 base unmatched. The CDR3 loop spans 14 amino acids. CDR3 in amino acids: CASSVGTGAYEQYF. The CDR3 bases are TGTGCCAGCAGCGTGGGGACAGGGGCCTACGAGCAGTACTTC.

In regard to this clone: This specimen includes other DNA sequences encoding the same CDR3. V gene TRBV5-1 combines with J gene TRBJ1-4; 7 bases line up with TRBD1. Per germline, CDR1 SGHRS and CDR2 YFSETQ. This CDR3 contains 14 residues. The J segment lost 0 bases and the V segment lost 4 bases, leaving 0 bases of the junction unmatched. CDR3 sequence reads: CASSQGATNEKLFF. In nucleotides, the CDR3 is TGCGCCAGCAGCCAGGGGGCAACTAATGAAAAACTGTTTTTT.

The CDR3 bases are TGCAGCGTGGGGACAGGGGGCCCCTACGAGCAGTACTTC. Protein sequence: CSVGTGGPYEQYF. The rearrangement uses TRBV29-1 and TRBJ2-7; TRBD1 matches 12 bases. Trimming removed 6 bases from V and 2 bases from J; junction bases left unmatched: 2. Germline-derived CDR1 and CDR2 are SQVTM and ANQGSEA. The CDR3 is made up of 13 amino acids.